Described below is a single TCR beta chain sequence and its context. Assay used: immunoSEQ multiplex PCR; TCRdb lists only in-frame clones, some missing. Of about 300,000 clones listed, approximately 90% are singletons. These data are taken from a study of blood T cell repertoires in COVID-19. This CDR3 comprises 14 residues. V lost 7 bases, J lost 5 bases, and 10 bases stayed unmatched. CDR1 MNHEY and CDR2 SVGAGI come from the germline V gene. The origin of this receptor is a woman between 50 and 59 years old with COVID-19, enrolled during active disease. The sequenced material came from peripheral blood. The rearrangement links TRBV6-5 to TRBJ2-7; the match to TRBD1 covers 8 bases. The CDR3, as DNA: TGTGCCAGCACCTCCCCCCAGGGGGCCCACGAGCAGTACTTC. Amino acids: CASTSPQGAHEQYF.